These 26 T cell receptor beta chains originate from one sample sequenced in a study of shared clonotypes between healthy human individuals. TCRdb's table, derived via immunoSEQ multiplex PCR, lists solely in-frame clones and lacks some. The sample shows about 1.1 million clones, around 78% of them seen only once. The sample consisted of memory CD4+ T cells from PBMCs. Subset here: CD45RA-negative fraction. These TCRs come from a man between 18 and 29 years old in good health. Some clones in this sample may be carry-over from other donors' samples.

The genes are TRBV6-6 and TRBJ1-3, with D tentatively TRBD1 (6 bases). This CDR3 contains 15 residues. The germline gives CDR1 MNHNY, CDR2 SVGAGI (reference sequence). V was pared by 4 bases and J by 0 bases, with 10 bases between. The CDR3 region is CASSFAQGSGNTIYF. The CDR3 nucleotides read TGTGCCAGCAGTTTCGCACAGGGCTCTGGAAACACCATATATTTT.

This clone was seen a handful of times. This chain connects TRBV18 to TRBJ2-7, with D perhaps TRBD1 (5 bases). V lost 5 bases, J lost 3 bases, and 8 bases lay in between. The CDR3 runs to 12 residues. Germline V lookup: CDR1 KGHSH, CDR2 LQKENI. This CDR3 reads CASSAQGYEQYF. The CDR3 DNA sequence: TGTGCCAGCTCAGCGCAGGGCTACGAGCAGTACTTC.

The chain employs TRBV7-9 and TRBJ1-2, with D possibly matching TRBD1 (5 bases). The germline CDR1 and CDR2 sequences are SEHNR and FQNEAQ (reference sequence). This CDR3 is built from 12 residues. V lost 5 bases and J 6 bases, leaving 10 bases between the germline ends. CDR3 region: CASSLWGDGYTF. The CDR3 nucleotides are TGTGCCAGCAGCCTTTGGGGGGATGGCTACACCTTC.

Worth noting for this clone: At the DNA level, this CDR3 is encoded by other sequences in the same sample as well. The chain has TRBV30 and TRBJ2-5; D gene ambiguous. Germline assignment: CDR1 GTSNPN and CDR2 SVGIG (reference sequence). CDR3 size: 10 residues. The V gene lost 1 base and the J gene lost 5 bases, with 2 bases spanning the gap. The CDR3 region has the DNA TGTGCCTGGAGTGAGGAGACCCAGTACTTC. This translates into CAWSEETQYF.

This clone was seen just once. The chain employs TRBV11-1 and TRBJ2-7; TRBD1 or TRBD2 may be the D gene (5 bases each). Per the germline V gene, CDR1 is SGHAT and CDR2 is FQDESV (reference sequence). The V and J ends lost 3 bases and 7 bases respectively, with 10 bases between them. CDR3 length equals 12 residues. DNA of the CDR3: TGTGCCAGCAGCTTGGGGGAGAGGGAGCAGTACTTC. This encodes CASSLGEREQYF.

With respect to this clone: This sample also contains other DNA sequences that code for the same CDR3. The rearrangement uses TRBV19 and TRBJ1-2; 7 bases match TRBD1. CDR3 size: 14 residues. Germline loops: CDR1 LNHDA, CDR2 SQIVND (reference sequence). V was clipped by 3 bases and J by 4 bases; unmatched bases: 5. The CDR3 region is CASSILQGTYGYTF. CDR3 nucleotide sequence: TGTGCCAGTAGTATCCTACAGGGGACCTATGGCTACACCTTC.

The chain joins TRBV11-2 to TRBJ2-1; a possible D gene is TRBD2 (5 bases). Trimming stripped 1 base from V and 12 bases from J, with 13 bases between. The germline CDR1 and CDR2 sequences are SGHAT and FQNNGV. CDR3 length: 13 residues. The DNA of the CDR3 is TGTGCCAGCAGCTTAGTTGAGGGAGCTTCGCAGTTCTTC. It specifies CASSLVEGASQFF.

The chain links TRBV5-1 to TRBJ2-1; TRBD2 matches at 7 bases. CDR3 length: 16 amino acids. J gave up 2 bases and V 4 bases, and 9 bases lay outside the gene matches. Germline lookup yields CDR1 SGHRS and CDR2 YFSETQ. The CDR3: CASSKGGSSAYNEQFF. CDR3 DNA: TGCGCCAGCAGCAAGGGAGGGAGTAGCGCCTACAATGAGCAGTTCTTC.

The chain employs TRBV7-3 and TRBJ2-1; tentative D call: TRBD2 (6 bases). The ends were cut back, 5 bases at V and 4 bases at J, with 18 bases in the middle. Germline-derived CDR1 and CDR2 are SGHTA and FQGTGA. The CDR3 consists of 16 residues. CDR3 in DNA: TGTGCCAGCAGCCCTCGGGGACTGAATCTATACAATGAGCAGTTCTTC. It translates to CASSPRGLNLYNEQFF.

CDR3 loop: CATSRVPKRTTDEQFF. CDR3 DNA sequence: TGTGCCACCAGCAGAGTTCCAAAGCGCACCACGGATGAGCAGTTCTTC. The V and J genes are TRBV15 and TRBJ2-1; no definite D call. CDR3 length: 16 amino acids. Trimming took off 1 base at V and 8 bases at J, with 18 bases between the two ends. The V gene's germline CDR1 is LNHNV and CDR2 YYDKDF (reference sequence).

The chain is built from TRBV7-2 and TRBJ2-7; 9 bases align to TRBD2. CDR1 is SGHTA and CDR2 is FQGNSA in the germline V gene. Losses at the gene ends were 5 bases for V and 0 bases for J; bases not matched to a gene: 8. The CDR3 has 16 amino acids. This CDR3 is CASSPRASGASYEQYF. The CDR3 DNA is TGTGCCAGCAGCCCCCGTGCTAGCGGGGCCTCCTACGAGCAGTACTTC.

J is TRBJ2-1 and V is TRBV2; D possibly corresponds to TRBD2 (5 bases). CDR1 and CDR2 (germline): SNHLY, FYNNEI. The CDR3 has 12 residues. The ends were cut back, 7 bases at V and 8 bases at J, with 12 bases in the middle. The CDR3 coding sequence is TGTGCCAGCAACTCGGGGATATATGAGCAGTTCTTC. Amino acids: CASNSGIYEQFF.

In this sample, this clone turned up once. The CDR3 protein is CASVLTDTGELFF. CDR3 nucleotides: TGTGCCAGCGTATTGACAGACACCGGGGAGCTGTTTTTT. The rearrangement joins TRBV2 to TRBJ2-2; D is perhaps TRBD1 (5 bases). The CDR3 spans 13 residues. Germline CDR1 reads SNHLY; CDR2 reads FYNNEI. V shed 8 bases and J shed 3 bases, with 10 bases lying between them.

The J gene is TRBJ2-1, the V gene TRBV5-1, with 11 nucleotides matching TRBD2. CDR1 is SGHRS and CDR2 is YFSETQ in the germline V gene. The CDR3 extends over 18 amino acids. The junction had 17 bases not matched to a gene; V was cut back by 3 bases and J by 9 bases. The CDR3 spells CASSSPGLAEAWAAEQFF. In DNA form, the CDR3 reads TGCGCCAGCAGCTCACCGGGACTAGCGGAAGCATGGGCGGCTGAGCAGTTCTTC. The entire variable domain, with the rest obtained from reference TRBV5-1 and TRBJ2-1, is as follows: KAGVTQTPRYLIKTRGQQVTLSCSPISGHRSVSWYQQTPGQGLQFLFEYFSETQRNKGNFPGRFSGRQFSNSRSEMNVSTLELGDSALYLCASSSPGLAEAWAAEQFFGPGTRLTVL.

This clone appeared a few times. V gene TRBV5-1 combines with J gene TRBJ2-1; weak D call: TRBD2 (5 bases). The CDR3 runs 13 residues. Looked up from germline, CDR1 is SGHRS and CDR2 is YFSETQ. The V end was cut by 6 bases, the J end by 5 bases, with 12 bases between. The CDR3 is CASNLAGDNEQFF. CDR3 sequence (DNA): TGCGCCAGCAACCTGGCGGGTGACAATGAGCAGTTCTTC.

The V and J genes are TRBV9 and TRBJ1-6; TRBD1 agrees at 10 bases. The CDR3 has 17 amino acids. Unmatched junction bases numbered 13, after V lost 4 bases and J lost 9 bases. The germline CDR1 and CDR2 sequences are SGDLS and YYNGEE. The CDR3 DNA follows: TGTGCCAGCAGCCCACGACAGGGGGCCCTTTGGGGTTCACCCCTCCACTTT. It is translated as CASSPRQGALWGSPLHF.

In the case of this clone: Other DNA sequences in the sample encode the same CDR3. CDR3 amino acids: CASSLAGTDTQYF. The CDR3 DNA is TGTGCCAGCAGCCTAGCGGGCACAGATACGCAGTATTTT. The chain combines TRBV9 with TRBJ2-3, with 7 bases that match TRBD2. Unmatched junction bases numbered 0, after V lost 4 bases and J lost 1 base. The germline V gene encodes CDR1 SGDLS and CDR2 YYNGEE. CDR3 length equals 13 residues. The full variable domain, its missing parts supplied by reference TRBV9 and TRBJ2-3, is DSGVTQTPKHLITATGQRVTLRCSPRSGDLSVYWYQQSLDQGLQFLIQYYNGEERAKGNILERFSAQQFPDLHSELNLSSLELGDSALYFCASSLAGTDTQYFGPGTRLTVL.

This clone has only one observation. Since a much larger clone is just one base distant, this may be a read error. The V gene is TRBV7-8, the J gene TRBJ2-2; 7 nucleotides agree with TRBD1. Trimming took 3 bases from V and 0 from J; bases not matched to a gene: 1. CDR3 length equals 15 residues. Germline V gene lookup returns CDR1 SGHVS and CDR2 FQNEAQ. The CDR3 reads CASSFGTANTGELFF. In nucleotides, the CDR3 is TGTGCCAGCAGCTTTGGGACAGCGAACACCGGGGAGCTGTTTTTT. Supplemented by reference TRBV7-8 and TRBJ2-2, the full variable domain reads GAGVSQSPRYKVAKRGQDVALRCDPISGHVSLFWYQQALGQGPEFLTYFQNEAQLDKSGLPSDRFFAERPEGSVSTLKIQRTQQEDSAVYLCASSFGTANTGELFFGEGSRLTVL.

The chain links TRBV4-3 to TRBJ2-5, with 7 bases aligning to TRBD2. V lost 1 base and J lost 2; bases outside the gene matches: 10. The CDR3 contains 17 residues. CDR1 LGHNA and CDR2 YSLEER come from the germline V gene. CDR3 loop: CASSQAYSSGGQETQYF. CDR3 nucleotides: TGCGCCAGCAGCCAAGCCTATTCTAGCGGAGGACAAGAGACCCAGTACTTC.

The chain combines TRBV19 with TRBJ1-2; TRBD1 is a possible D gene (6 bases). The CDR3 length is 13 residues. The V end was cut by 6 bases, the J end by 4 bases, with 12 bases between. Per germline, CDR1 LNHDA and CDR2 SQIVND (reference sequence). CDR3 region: CASRNRELYGYTF. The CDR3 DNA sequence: TGTGCCAGTAGGAACAGGGAACTCTATGGCTACACCTTC. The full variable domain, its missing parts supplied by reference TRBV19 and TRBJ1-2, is DGGITQSPKYLFRKEGQNVTLSCEQNLNHDAMYWYRQDPGQGLRLIYYSQIVNDFQKGDIAEGYSVSREKKESFPLTVTSAQKNPTAFYLCASRNRELYGYTFGSGTRLTVV.

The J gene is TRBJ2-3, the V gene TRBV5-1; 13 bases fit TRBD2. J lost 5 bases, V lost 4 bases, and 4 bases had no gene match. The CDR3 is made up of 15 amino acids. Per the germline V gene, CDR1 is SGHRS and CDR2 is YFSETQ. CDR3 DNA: TGCGCCAGCAGCAGGGGACTAGCGGGGAAAGATACGCAGTATTTT. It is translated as CASSRGLAGKDTQYF. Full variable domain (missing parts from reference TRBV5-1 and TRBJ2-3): KAGVTQTPRYLIKTRGQQVTLSCSPISGHRSVSWYQQTPGQGLQFLFEYFSETQRNKGNFPGRFSGRQFSNSRSEMNVSTLELGDSALYLCASSRGLAGKDTQYFGPGTRLTVL.

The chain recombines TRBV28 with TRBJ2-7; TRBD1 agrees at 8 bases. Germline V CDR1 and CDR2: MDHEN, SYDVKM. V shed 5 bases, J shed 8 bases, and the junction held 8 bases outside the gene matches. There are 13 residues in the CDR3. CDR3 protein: CASSPPSGGKQYF. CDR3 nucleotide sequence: TGTGCCAGCAGTCCTCCCTCAGGGGGCAAGCAGTACTTC.

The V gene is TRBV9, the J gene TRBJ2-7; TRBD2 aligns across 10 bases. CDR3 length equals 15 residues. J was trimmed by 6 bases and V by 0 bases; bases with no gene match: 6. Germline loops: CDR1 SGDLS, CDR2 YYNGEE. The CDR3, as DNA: TGTGCCAGCAGCGTAGACGCTAGCGGGAGAGGCGAGCAGTACTTC. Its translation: CASSVDASGRGEQYF.

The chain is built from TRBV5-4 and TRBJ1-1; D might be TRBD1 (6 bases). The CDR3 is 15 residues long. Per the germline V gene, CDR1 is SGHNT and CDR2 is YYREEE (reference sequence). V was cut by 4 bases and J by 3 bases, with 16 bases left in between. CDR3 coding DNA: TGTGCCAGCAGCGAATTACAGGGTGGTGACACTGAAGCTTTCTTT. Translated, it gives CASSELQGGDTEAFF.

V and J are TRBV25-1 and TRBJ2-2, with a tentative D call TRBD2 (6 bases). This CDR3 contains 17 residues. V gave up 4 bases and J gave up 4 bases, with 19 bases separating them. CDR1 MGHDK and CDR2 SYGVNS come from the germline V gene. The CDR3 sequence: CASSVSRTGVGTGELFF. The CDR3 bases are TGTGCCAGCAGTGTCTCTCGCACGGGGGTGGGCACCGGGGAGCTGTTTTTT.

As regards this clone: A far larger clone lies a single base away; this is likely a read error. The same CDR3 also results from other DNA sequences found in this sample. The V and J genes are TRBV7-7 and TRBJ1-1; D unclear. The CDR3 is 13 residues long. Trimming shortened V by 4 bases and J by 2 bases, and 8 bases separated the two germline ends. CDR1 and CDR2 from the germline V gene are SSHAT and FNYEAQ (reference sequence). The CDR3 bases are TGTGCCAGCAGCTCACAGATAAACACTGAAGCTTTCTTT. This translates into CASSSQINTEAFF.